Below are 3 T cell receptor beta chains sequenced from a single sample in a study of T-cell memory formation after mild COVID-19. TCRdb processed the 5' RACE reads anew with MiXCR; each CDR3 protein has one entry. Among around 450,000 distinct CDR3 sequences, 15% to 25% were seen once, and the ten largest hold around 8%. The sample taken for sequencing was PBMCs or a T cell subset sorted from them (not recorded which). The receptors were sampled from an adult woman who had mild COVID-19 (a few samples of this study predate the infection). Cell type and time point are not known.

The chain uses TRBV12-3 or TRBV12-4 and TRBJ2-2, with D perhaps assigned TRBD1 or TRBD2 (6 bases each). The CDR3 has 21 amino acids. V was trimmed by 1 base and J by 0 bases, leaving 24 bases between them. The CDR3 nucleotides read TGTGCCAGCAGTTTAGTTCTCGGCAGGGGACTGATTAAAGCGAACACCGGGGAGCTGTTTTTT. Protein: CASSLVLGRGLIKANTGELFF.

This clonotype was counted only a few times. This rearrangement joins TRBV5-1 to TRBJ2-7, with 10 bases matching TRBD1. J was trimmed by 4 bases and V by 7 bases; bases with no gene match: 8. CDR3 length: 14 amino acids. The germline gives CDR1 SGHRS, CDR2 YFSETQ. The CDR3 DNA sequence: TGCGCCAGCCAGACCGGGACAGGGGCGTACGAGCAGTACTTC. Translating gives CASQTGTGAYEQYF.

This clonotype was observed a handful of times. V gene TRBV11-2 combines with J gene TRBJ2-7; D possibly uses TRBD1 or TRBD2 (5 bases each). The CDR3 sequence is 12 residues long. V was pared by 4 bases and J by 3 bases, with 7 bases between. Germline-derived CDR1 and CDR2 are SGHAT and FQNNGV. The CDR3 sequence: CASSWDGYEQYF. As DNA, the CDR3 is TGTGCCAGCAGCTGGGACGGCTACGAGCAGTACTTC.